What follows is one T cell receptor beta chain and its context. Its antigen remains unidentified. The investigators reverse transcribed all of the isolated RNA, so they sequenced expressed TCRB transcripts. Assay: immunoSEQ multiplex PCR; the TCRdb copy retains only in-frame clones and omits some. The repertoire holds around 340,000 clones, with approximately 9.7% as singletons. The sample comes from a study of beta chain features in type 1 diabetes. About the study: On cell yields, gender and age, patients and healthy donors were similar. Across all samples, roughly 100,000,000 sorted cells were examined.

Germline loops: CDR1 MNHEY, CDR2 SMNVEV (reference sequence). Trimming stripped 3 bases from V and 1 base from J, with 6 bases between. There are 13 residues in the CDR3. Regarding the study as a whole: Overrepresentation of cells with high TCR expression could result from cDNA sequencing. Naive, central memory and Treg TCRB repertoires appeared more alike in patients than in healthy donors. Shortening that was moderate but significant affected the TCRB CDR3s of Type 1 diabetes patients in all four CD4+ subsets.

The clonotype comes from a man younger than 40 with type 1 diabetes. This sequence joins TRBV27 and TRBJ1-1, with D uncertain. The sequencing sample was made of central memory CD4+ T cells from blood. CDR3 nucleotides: TGTGCCAGCAGTTTTTTACAGAACACTGAAGCTTTCTTT. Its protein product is CASSFLQNTEAFF.